Included here is one T cell receptor beta chain sequence, with context. Its target antigen remains unknown. One junction end does not reproduce the germline sequence, and a read error may be involved. The library was produced with the immunoSEQ multiplex PCR assay. For the multiplex PCR, a mixture combining 60 forward primers for TCR Vbeta segments and 13 reverse primers for TCR Jbeta segments was used. A multiplex PCR assay on genomic DNA amplified the CDR3 region of rearranged TCR beta genes. On the Illumina HiSeq System, the amplified TCR beta libraries were sequenced as 87-base-pair reads. The paper's data handling went like this. In a later analysis, tens of millions of unique TCR beta chains were counted across the roughly 610 repertoires, and roughly 11 million of these chains were shared by at least two donors. A nearest-neighbor algorithm error-corrected the raw reads and collapsed the reads into unique sequences, merging closely related sequences to remove PCR and sequencing errors. Alignment of CDR3 sequences to IMGT reference sequences was used to assign V, D and J gene segments. Each retained sequence needed at least a six-nucleotide match to both a V gene segment and a J gene segment. Rearrangements were classified as productive when the CDR3 lacked stop codons and remained in frame with V and J, and all other rearrangements were classified as non-productive. Following IMGT convention, CDR3 was defined as the stretch from the second conserved V-encoded cysteine to the conserved J-encoded phenylalanine. In an earlier analysis of roughly 580 of the donors, sequences lacking an unambiguous match to a single V gene segment were excluded. In an earlier analysis of a few hundred of the donors, a V segment was called functional when productive rearrangements were above 56.7%, and segregating when the standard deviation between donors exceeded 5%. To diagnose cytomegalovirus status from the catalog of TCR beta chain sequences, a statistical classification framework was built. A later analysis assigned V and J genes by comparing TCR nucleotide sequences with IMGT/GENE-DB human TR gene sequences. A later analysis assigned CDR3 sequences and most-parsimonious VDJ recombination scenarios with the TCRdist pipeline. A later analysis defined each TCR beta chain by its CDR3 amino acid sequence plus V-gene family, and excluded reads lacking a unique V-gene family. As a way to deal with suspected cross-contamination and a sequencing artifact, a later analysis dropped hundreds of nucleotide sequences that were highly shared and had low generation probability. In a later analysis, a clonal expansion index for each public chain was calculated from normalized within-repertoire ranks of inferred template counts. In a later analysis, generation probabilities were computed using a VDJ recombination model fitted to out-of-frame rearrangements, and the results were checked against IGoR. In a later analysis, TCR-TCR, TCR-HLA and TCR-CMV co-occurrence was scored with hypergeometric tests, and a repertoire-size bias correction was applied to TCR pairs. To estimate false discovery rates, a later analysis permuted the HLA or CMV assignments 20 times. A later analysis grouped co-occurring TCRs with DBSCAN, adding TCRdist sequence similarity when clustering within HLA-allele-positive subsets. Co-occurrence clustering excluded repertoires with fewer than 30,000 or more than 120,000 public chains, plus five with anomalous nucleotide sharing. Held by TCRdb, this immuneACCESS table contains in-frame sequences only and omits some clones. Under half of the omission traces to an unresolved V gene where checked; the cause of the rest is unknown. Clone size and V and J calls were adopted from that table, with D and trimming inferred from the DNA. The sample yields more than 95,000 clones; around 81% were counted once. The top ten hold 0.95% to 1.5% of the sample.

These data are taken from a study of cytomegalovirus exposure and HLA in healthy donors (dated by TCRdb to about 2017). Describing the broader study: An earlier analysis of approximately 640 of the donors reported 250 to 300 Gb of sequence data and 117 million unique TCR beta sequences from about 179 million T cells. A later analysis re-analyzed previously published TCR beta repertoires from about 730 donors and added high-resolution HLA genotyping to study TCR occurrence patterns. The later analysis used no new phenotypic data to find candidate immune exposures, relying instead on TCR beta sequences and their occurrence across donors. The number of donors typed differed by locus, with roughly 620-640 for A, B, C, DRB1 and DQB1, about 500 for DQA1, approximately 570 for DPA1, and some 470 for DPB1. Approximately 310 gigabases of sequencing data and roughly 80 million unique TCR sequences made up an early release that covered around 640 HLA-typed donors. Among about 370 genotyped donors of the cohort, an average of around 220,000 unique TCR beta nucleotide sequences was sequenced per donor, of which about 18% were non-productive. A handful of DR-DQ haplotypes were handled as single units for association and clustering because linkage in the cohort was strong. To decide whether each TCR beta V gene segment behaved as functional or pseudogenic, an earlier analysis of fewer than 750 of the donors relied on high-throughput TCR beta sequencing. Both class I and class II loci were covered by HLA typing, at four-digit resolution. A later genetic analysis used genome-wide SNP genotypes for about 65% of the roughly 700 donors, treating that subset as a discovery cohort. Every discovery cohort repertoire had been produced on one sequencing platform. Alongside the repertoire data, information on donor age, sex, ethnicity and CMV serostatus was compiled. The study was designed to test whether signatures of past pathogen exposure could be identified by cataloging public T cell receptors. The genetic ancestry cluster associated with self-reported Caucasian donors included around 76% of the 300 to 400 genotyped donors. The T cell repertoires of about 700 subjects were profiled by immunosequencing and related to cytomegalovirus serostatus. High-throughput TCR immunosequencing, statistical association of individual TCRs with disease status, and machine learning were combined to predict cytomegalovirus infection status. Besides the first cohort of approximately 670 subjects, a separate validation cohort made up of 120 different subjects was used.

Findings and caveats that apply to the study as a whole: In a later analysis, HLA-associated TCR beta chains showed more clonal expansion and lower generation probabilities than non-associated chains that were equally common. While some public TCRs were present in many individuals, most TCR sequences turned up only very rarely across donors. A further reported finding was that TCR beta sequences accurately predicted the HLA-A and HLA-B alleles for most subjects in the first cohort. Because counts were too low, seventeen rarely observed V segments, including chromosome 9 orphons, were excluded from the earlier analysis of under 650 of the donors. In a later analysis, the rate of TCR association differed among HLA loci, with DRB1 alleles having the most associated TCRs and HLA-C alleles having the fewest. The sequencing pipeline was judged likely to have produced a cluster of highly shared sequence variants as a technical artifact. According to a later analysis, parvovirus B19, influenza, CMV and Epstein-Barr virus appeared linked to several top co-occurrence clusters. When HLA alleles, especially DR and DQ, strongly co-occurred, attributing TCR associations to individual alleles was difficult. Compared with the approximately 670-donor mean, donors in an Asian-associated ancestry cluster had fewer N-insertions in productive TCRs, according to a later genetic analysis. Because some donors lacked HLA typing at each locus, the association tests relied only on the typed subset. Because the 87-base-pair reads could not distinguish some IMGT-functional V segments, including TRBV6-2 and TRBV6-3, those segments were excluded. It was suggested by the authors that the approach could potentially be generalized to other disease states and immunological phenotypes. A few of the identified cytomegalovirus-associated TCR beta chains were confirmed in vitro to be specific for cytomegalovirus antigens. For the cohort, immune exposure information was limited to CMV serostatus. A later genetic analysis associated a missense DCLRE1C variant with V-gene and J-gene trimming of TCR beta chains, and an independent cohort replicated the association. Linkage disequilibrium might explain the correlated functional status among segregating V segments, but an unknown experimental factor could not be excluded. Only TCR beta chains were sequenced in this cohort, and the absence of alpha or paired-chain data limited detectable features. Cytomegalovirus status was reported to be diagnosed by the classifier with high specificity and sensitivity in both the original and validation cohorts. Specific HLA alleles were associated with roughly 17,000 TCR beta sequences at a false discovery rate of 0.05 in a later analysis. Sequencing depth was assumed to be roughly uniform across donors in the presence/absence analyses, though that assumption may not hold. Most CMV-associated TCR beta chains appeared to be HLA-restricted in a later analysis, and the HLA associations seemed to be driven largely by CMV exposure. In the study, some 160 TCR beta chains were listed as associated with cytomegalovirus. Broadly in line with IMGT annotations, most TCR beta V segments showed up in productive rearrangements about 87% or about 30% of the time in an earlier analysis of under 700 of the donors.

Per the germline V gene (reference sequence), GTSNPN is the CDR1 and SVGIG is the CDR2. Its CDR3 holds 14 amino acids, cysteine through phenylalanine. The only DNA kept is the CDR3, 42 bases in frame from the first base. In total, approximately 690 healthy bone marrow donors made up the cohort. Cohort members were all nominally healthy when sampled, although unrecorded immune exposures were likely present. The donor tested CMV seronegative and was one of the 352 seronegative cohort members. A peripheral blood sample was provided by each donor, and peripheral blood mononuclear cells were used for TCR beta sequencing. The Qiagen DNeasy Blood Extraction Kit was used to extract genomic DNA from the blood cell samples.

The clonotype originates from a female donor in good health and CMV-seronegative. The rearrangement combines TRBV30 with TRBJ1-2; 9 nucleotides in the junction match TRBD1. Sequencing was performed on PBMCs. The nucleotide sequence is TGTGCCGGGAGAACCGGGACAGGGATGGGGGGCTACACCTTC. This sequence encodes CAGRTGTGMGGYTF.